These 14 T cell receptor beta chains originate from one sample sequenced in a study of vaccination effects on CD4 cells after COVID-19. No antigen has been identified for these receptors. When less than 13 days of culture had elapsed, CD4+ T cells were isolated. Generated by immunoSEQ multiplex PCR, the TCRdb table keeps only in-frame clones and is missing some. This sample carries approximately 46,000 clones, around 76% of them seen once, and the ten largest clones take around 7.9%. Sequences were derived from CD4+ T cells from PBMCs cultured without peptide, sampled before COVID-19 vaccination. The receptors shown here come from a human donor who had a prior SARS-CoV-2 infection.

The chain has TRBV9 and TRBJ2-3, with 7 positions matching TRBD2. The CDR3 sequence is 15 residues long. V dropped 2 bases and J dropped 1; count of bases not matched to a gene: 4. Germline CDR1 SGDLS, CDR2 YYNGEE. Written as DNA, the CDR3 is TGTGCCAGCAGCGTGCGGGGAGGGGGCACAGATACGCAGTATTTT. Amino acid sequence: CASSVRGGGTDTQYF. Complete variable domain (other parts from reference TRBV9 and TRBJ2-3): DSGVTQTPKHLITATGQRVTLRCSPRSGDLSVYWYQQSLDQGLQFLIQYYNGEERAKGNILERFSAQQFPDLHSELNLSSLELGDSALYFCASSVRGGGTDTQYFGPGTRLTVL.

This clone has more than one count but fewer than ten. V is TRBV5-1 and J is TRBJ1-2; 7 positions agree with TRBD1. The CDR3 runs 14 residues. Germline trimming cut 0 bases from V and 7 bases from J; bases unmatched to any gene: 6. Germline CDR1 reads SGHRS; CDR2 reads YFSETQ. The CDR3 nucleotides are TGCGCCAGCAGCTTGGGACAGGGAGAAGGTGGCTACACCTTC. This codes for CASSLGQGEGGYTF.

This rearrangement joins TRBV7-8 to TRBJ1-6; unclear D gene. CDR3 size: 17 residues. Deletions cut 1 base from V and 0 bases from J, with 10 bases between. Looked up from germline, CDR1 is SGHVS and CDR2 is FQNEAQ. CDR3 sequence (DNA): TGTGCCAGCAGCTTAGTGGGCAGCAGCTCCTATAATTCACCCCTCCACTTT. Translating it yields CASSLVGSSSYNSPLHF.

This chain uses TRBV7-2 with TRBJ2-7; 7 nucleotides line up with TRBD2. Per the germline V gene, CDR1 is SGHTA and CDR2 is FQGNSA. The CDR3 loop spans 14 amino acids. The J segment lost 3 bases and the V segment lost 6 bases, leaving 8 bases of the junction unmatched. The CDR3 DNA follows: TGTGCCAGCAGTCCAGTAGGGACTAACTACGAGCAGTACTTC. Its protein is CASSPVGTNYEQYF.

The chain uses TRBV18 and TRBJ2-7; possibly TRBD1 for D (5 bases). Germline V gene lookup returns CDR1 KGHSH and CDR2 LQKENI. This CDR3 comprises 14 residues. V was pared by 3 bases and J by 2 bases, with 11 bases between. The CDR3 nucleotides read TGTGCCAGCTCACCCCAAAGGGGCACCTACGAGCAGTACTTC. Its translation: CASSPQRGTYEQYF.

The rearrangement uses TRBV7-2 and TRBJ1-6; D not resolved. From germline, CDR1 is SGHTA and CDR2 FQGNSA. This CDR3 has 16 residues. V shed 2 bases and J shed 7 bases, with 15 bases lying between them. The CDR3 here is CASSLQYRVENSPLHF. The CDR3, as DNA: TGTGCCAGCAGCTTACAGTATCGCGTCGAAAATTCACCCCTCCACTTT.

For the CDR3, the DNA is TGTGCCAGCAGCCGATCCCTGGAGGGTGAGCAGTTCTTC. Translated, it gives CASSRSLEGEQFF. The V call is TRBV11-3, the J call TRBJ2-1; perhaps TRBD2 as D (6 bases). Germline V gene lookup returns CDR1 SGHNT and CDR2 YENEEA. CDR3 length: 13 residues. V was shortened by 5 bases and J by 9 bases, with 14 bases between the two germline ends.

CDR3: CSVSDRGGYNEQFF. The CDR3 DNA sequence: TGCAGCGTATCGGACAGGGGTGGCTACAATGAGCAGTTCTTC. This rearrangement joins TRBV29-1 to TRBJ2-1, with 9 bases aligning to TRBD1. The junction had 6 bases not matched to a gene; V was cut back by 6 bases and J by 3 bases. The CDR3 covers 14 residues. From germline, CDR1 is SQVTM and CDR2 ANQGSEA.

The V call is TRBV5-8, the J call TRBJ1-3; D uncertain. Trimming took 4 bases from V and 9 from J, leaving 11 bases between them. Germline V gives CDR1 SGHTS, CDR2 YDEGEE. The CDR3 runs to 12 residues. CDR3 bases: TGTGCCAGCAGCCCCCCGGGCCTCACCATATATTTT. It is translated as CASSPPGLTIYF.

This clone is a singleton in its sample. CDR3 coding DNA: TGTGCCAGCAGCGTAGCCCCTCGGGGGGACTATGGCTACACCTTC. This translates into CASSVAPRGDYGYTF. This chain links TRBV9 with TRBJ1-2; perhaps TRBD1 as D (5 bases). This CDR3 has 15 residues. CDR1 and CDR2 (germline): SGDLS, YYNGEE. Trimming removed 0 bases from V and 3 bases from J, with 12 bases in between.

This chain uses TRBV27 with TRBJ2-7, with unresolved D. The CDR3 totals 16 residues. CDR1 and CDR2 from the germline V gene are MNHEY and SMNVEV (reference sequence). Trimming removed 3 bases from V and 1 base from J, with 16 bases in between. CDR3 loop: CASSLGRSLPSYEQYF. The CDR3 region has the DNA TGTGCCAGCAGTTTGGGTCGATCCCTCCCTTCCTACGAGCAGTACTTC.

The chain recombines TRBV30 with TRBJ2-5, with 8 bases lining up with TRBD2. Losses at the gene ends were 4 bases for V and 1 base for J; bases not matched to a gene: 14. This CDR3 has 17 amino acids. Per germline, CDR1 GTSNPN and CDR2 SVGIG (reference sequence). The CDR3 loop is CAWKTTSGYTFQETQYF. The CDR3 DNA follows: TGTGCCTGGAAAACAACTAGCGGTTATACATTCCAAGAGACCCAGTACTTC.

The rearrangement joins TRBV18 to TRBJ2-5; D is unclear. This CDR3 has 13 amino acids. Trimming took off 3 bases at V and 1 base at J, with 6 bases between the two ends. In germline, CDR1 is KGHSH, CDR2 LQKENI. CDR3 loop: CASSPTAQETQYF. CDR3 in DNA: TGTGCCAGCTCACCCACGGCCCAAGAGACCCAGTACTTC. Full variable domain (missing parts from reference TRBV18 and TRBJ2-5): NAGVMQNPRHLVRRRGQEARLRCSPMKGHSHVYWYRQLPEEGLKFMVYLQKENIIDESGMPKERFSAEFPKEGPSILRIQQVVRGDSAAYFCASSPTAQETQYFGPGTRLLVL.

This clone is a singleton in its sample. The chain employs TRBV5-1 and TRBJ2-7; 7 bases align to TRBD2. This CDR3 is 15 amino acids long. Germline V CDR1 and CDR2: SGHRS, YFSETQ. V trimming: 0 bases; J trimming: 0 bases; junction bases outside the gene matches: 3. CDR3 sequence: CASSLVGGGSYEQYF. In DNA form, the CDR3 reads TGCGCCAGCAGCTTGGTGGGCGGGGGCTCCTACGAGCAGTACTTC. Looking up the rest from reference TRBV5-1 and TRBJ2-7 gives the full variable domain: KAGVTQTPRYLIKTRGQQVTLSCSPISGHRSVSWYQQTPGQGLQFLFEYFSETQRNKGNFPGRFSGRQFSNSRSEMNVSTLELGDSALYLCASSLVGGGSYEQYFGPGTRLTVT.